Presented here are 17 T cell receptor beta chains from one specimen sequenced in a study of control samples from healthy donors and cancer patients. The table came from immunoSEQ multiplex PCR; TCRdb's copy has only in-frame clones and leaves some out. The table includes approximately 150,000 clones, approximately 94% detected once. Sequenced material: blood. Receptor source: a woman aged 18-30 years in good health.

The chain couples TRBV19 to TRBJ1-2, with D maybe TRBD1 (6 bases). The V gene's germline CDR1 is LNHDA and CDR2 SQIVND (reference sequence). Trimming took off 5 bases at V and 4 bases at J, with 17 bases between the two ends. The CDR3 sequence is 15 residues long. The CDR3 protein is CASSLSRDNVYGYTF. The CDR3 DNA reads as TGTGCCAGTAGTCTCTCCCGGGACAACGTCTATGGCTACACCTTC.

This clone was found a few times. V is TRBV20-1 and J is TRBJ1-2; D remains ambiguous. The CDR3 totals 11 residues. With 2 bases removed from V and 8 bases from J, the gap between germline ends came to 9 bases. CDR1 and CDR2 from the germline V gene are DFQATT and SNEGSKA (reference sequence). CDR3 DNA sequence: TGCAGTGCTAGATGGCAGTCGGGCTACACCTTC. Translating gives CSARWQSGYTF.

The gene calls are TRBV16 and TRBJ1-1; 7 bases align to TRBD1. The V and J ends lost 0 bases and 8 bases, in that order; junction bases with no gene match: 6. The CDR3 consists of 14 residues. Germline assignment: CDR1 KGHSY and CDR2 FQNENV. This chain's CDR3 is CASSQSIGGYEAFF. The CDR3 region has the DNA TGTGCCAGCAGCCAATCGATAGGGGGCTACGAAGCTTTCTTT.

This chain links TRBV7-9 with TRBJ2-7; D gene uncertain. The CDR3 sequence is 12 residues long. V lost 2 bases, J lost 3 bases, and 5 bases lay in between. CDR1 is SEHNR, CDR2 FQNEAQ, per germline (reference sequence). The CDR3 spells CASSLIGYEQYF. The CDR3 DNA is TGTGCCAGCAGCTTAATAGGCTACGAGCAGTACTTC. Based on the CDR3 plus reference TRBV7-9 and TRBJ2-7, the full variable domain is DTGVSQNPRHKITKRGQNVTFRCDPISEHNRLYWYRQTLGQGPEFLTYFQNEAQLEKSRLLSDRFSAERPKGSFSTLEIQRTEQGDSAMYLCASSLIGYEQYFGPGTRLTVT.

The chain is built from TRBV7-2 and TRBJ1-5; D is ambiguous. CDR3 length: 17 amino acids. The V end lost 1 base, the J end lost 2 bases, and 15 bases lay between the germline ends. Germline V lookup: CDR1 SGHTA, CDR2 FQGNSA. The CDR3: CASSLVSCQTCNQPQHF. DNA for the CDR3: TGTGCCAGCAGCTTAGTTAGTTGCCAGACATGCAATCAGCCCCAGCATTTT.

This clone came up once. V is TRBV19 and J is TRBJ1-5; D ambiguous. Deletions cut 4 bases from V and 3 bases from J, with 7 bases between. The CDR3 runs to 13 residues. Per the germline V gene, CDR1 is LNHDA and CDR2 is SQIVND (reference sequence). The CDR3 is CASSRQTNQPQHF. CDR3 nucleotide sequence: TGTGCCAGTAGTAGGCAGACCAATCAGCCCCAGCATTTT.

The V and J genes are TRBV4-3 and TRBJ2-4, with TRBD2 matching 10 bases. V lost 0 bases and J lost 8; bases outside the gene matches: 7. The germline V gene encodes CDR1 LGHNA and CDR2 YSLEER. The CDR3 runs 16 residues. CDR3 bases: TGCGCCAGCAGCCAAGATTTGGCTAGCGGGAGTGACATTCAGTACTTC. This encodes CASSQDLASGSDIQYF.

The V gene is TRBV7-8, the J gene TRBJ1-4, with a possible D match to TRBD1 (5 bases). Per germline, CDR1 SGHVS and CDR2 FQNEAQ. Deletions cut 3 bases from V and 0 bases from J, with 8 bases between. CDR3 size: 15 residues. The CDR3 spells CASSFQGATNEKLFF. CDR3 in DNA: TGTGCCAGCAGCTTTCAGGGTGCAACTAATGAAAAACTGTTTTTT.

The chain joins TRBV9 to TRBJ1-6; D not resolved. Germline V gene data show CDR1 as SGDLS and CDR2 as YYNGEE. The CDR3 has 15 amino acids. Deletions cut 4 bases from V and 9 bases from J, with 17 bases between. The CDR3 loop reads CASSPREVRISPLHF. CDR3 nucleotides: TGTGCCAGCAGCCCCCGGGAGGTACGAATTTCACCCCTCCACTTT.

This CDR3 is CASSHRSGELFF. CDR3 coding DNA: TGTGCCAGCAGCCACCGGTCCGGGGAGCTGTTTTTT. The chain combines TRBV7-3 with TRBJ2-2; the D is unclear. Germline CDR1 and CDR2: SGHTA and FQGTGA. V was cut by 5 bases and J by 6 bases, with 7 bases left in between. This CDR3 region has 12 residues.

This clone was seen only once. This sample includes further DNA sequences coding for the same CDR3. This chain joins TRBV18 and TRBJ1-1, with 8 bases lining up with TRBD1. V lost 3 bases to trimming and J lost 4 bases; unmatched junction nucleotides: 1. The CDR3 is 13 amino acids. Germline CDR1 KGHSH, CDR2 LQKENI. This CDR3 reads CASSPDRGTEAFF. The CDR3 DNA is TGTGCCAGCTCACCTGACAGGGGCACTGAAGCTTTCTTT.

This chain links TRBV24-1 with TRBJ1-1, with a weak D call TRBD1 (5 bases). This CDR3 has 14 residues. Germline V gene data show CDR1 as KGHDR and CDR2 as SFDVKD. V gave up 5 bases and J gave up 3 bases, with 12 bases separating them. DNA of the CDR3: TGTGCCACCAGTGGGAGGGGTATAGACACTGAAGCTTTCTTT. This sequence encodes CATSGRGIDTEAFF.

The genes are TRBV7-2 and TRBJ1-5, with D perhaps matching TRBD1 (5 bases). V lost 5 bases to trimming and J lost 9 bases, with 20 bases between them. CDR3 size: 15 residues. The germline V gene encodes CDR1 SGHTA and CDR2 FQGNSA. The CDR3: CASSESGTDLGPQHF. CDR3 sequence (DNA): TGTGCCAGCAGCGAGTCCGGGACCGACCTAGGGCCCCAGCATTTT.

The J gene is TRBJ1-3, the V gene TRBV7-2; no clear D. Germline V gene data show CDR1 as SGHTA and CDR2 as FQGNSA. The CDR3 contains 13 residues. Trimming took 4 bases from V and 5 from J, leaving 9 bases between them. The CDR3 sequence: CASSSPGRNTIYF. CDR3 sequence (DNA): TGTGCCAGCAGCTCCCCGGGAAGAAACACCATATATTTT. Complete variable domain (other parts from reference TRBV7-2 and TRBJ1-3): GAGVSQSPSNKVTEKGKDVELRCDPISGHTALYWYRQSLGQGLEFLIYFQGNSAPDKSGLPSDRFSAERTGGSVSTLTIQRTQQEDSAVYLCASSSPGRNTIYFGEGSWLTVV.

The rearrangement uses TRBV9 and TRBJ2-7; 9 nucleotides line up with TRBD2. The CDR3 runs to 15 residues. V was clipped by 3 bases and J by 2 bases; unmatched bases: 6. CDR1 is SGDLS and CDR2 is YYNGEE in the germline V gene. The CDR3 here is CASSAEPSGAYEQYF. The CDR3 DNA is TGTGCCAGCAGCGCCGAACCTAGCGGGGCCTACGAGCAGTACTTC.

The chain recombines TRBV11-2 with TRBJ1-1; a possible D gene is TRBD1 (5 bases). CDR3 length: 13 residues. Looked up from germline, CDR1 is SGHAT and CDR2 is FQNNGV. V was shortened by 3 bases and J by 4 bases, with 9 bases between the two germline ends. The chain's CDR3 is CASSFQGGTEAFF. The CDR3, as DNA: TGTGCCAGCAGCTTCCAGGGTGGCACTGAAGCTTTCTTT.

This clone was observed once. The chain combines TRBV6-2 or TRBV6-3 with TRBJ1-5; TRBD1 might be the D (6 bases). The ends were cut back, 2 bases at V and 7 bases at J, with 12 bases in the middle. The germline CDR1 and CDR2 sequences are MNHEY and SVGEGT. The CDR3 contains 14 residues. CDR3 DNA sequence: TGTGCCAGCAGTTACACCAGGGGTAGCCAGCCCCAGCATTTT. Translated, it gives CASSYTRGSQPQHF.